Included here is one T cell receptor beta chain sequence, with context. This clonotype occurred many times. What this receptor recognizes is not known. No much larger clone is present one base from it, and per-base qualities are unavailable. V gives up 4 bases and J gives up 1 base, and the segment between their germline ends measures 10 bases. From a lookup of the germline V gene (reference sequence), CDR1 and CDR2 are DFQATT and SNEGSKA. From the cysteine up to the phenylalanine, the CDR3 has a length of 13 residues. Only the CDR3 DNA is retained, 39 bases long and in frame from the first base. This record belongs to a study of identical twins (dated by TCRdb to 2016 to 2018). Looking at the study overall: The study deep-sequenced TCR alpha and beta repertoires from monozygotic twins, unrelated adults of various ages and cord blood to test whether fetal clonotypes persist. To rule out contamination, replicate twin experiments were performed at different times with different library preparation protocols.

Preparation of the library involved 5' RACE. The sequencer was an Illumina HiSeq 2000. Template switching introduced a universal primer binding site; the final cDNA contained a unique molecular identifier, enabling accurate counting of TCR cDNA molecules. Specific primers in the conserved constant-segment region were used to synthesize first-strand cDNA for TCR alpha and beta chains. To control for contamination, every cDNA library carried two barcodes: a SMART-Mk sample barcode plus Illumina barcodes. TruSeq adapter sequences and Illumina sample barcodes were added in two successive PCR steps. The Illumina HiSeq platform was used with custom primers to sequence TCR alpha and beta cDNA libraries. Turning to the authors' computational methods: Raw reads were processed with MiGEC to extract unique molecular identifiers, and MiXCR was used to determine CDR3 positions. Recombination models were inferred per individual with the repgenHMM and IGoR tools using an EM algorithm. The tcR package in R was used for shared clonotype analysis, with sharing normalized by the product of cloneset sizes. To study raw recombination without the effects of thymic and clonal selection, out-of-frame nonproductive sequences were analyzed. TCRdb reprocessing: public reads trimmed at Q25 with fastp, clones called with MiXCR, in-frame beta chains kept. Rows with one shared CDR3 protein collapse into an entry with the most common genes and DNA. TCRdb's processing, not the study's, gives the V and J calls here. The sample table contains roughly 700,000 distinct CDR3 sequences; only one count was recorded for approximately 9% of them. The top ten constitute about 0.98% of the sample.

What the authors observed across the whole study: In monozygotic twins, recombination models systematically underestimated out-of-frame TCR alpha sharing, but the models matched the sharing seen between unrelated individuals. Because the same donors could not be followed over many years, the conclusions depended on cross-sectional statistical analysis. Compared with coincidental sharing between unrelated individuals, out-of-frame TCR alpha sequences shared between twins had an excess of sequences with low generation probability. Abundant cord blood beta clonotypes had fewer insertions, young adult naive repertoires showed a similar but weaker trend, and memory repertoires showed no such trend. Invariant T cells such as MAIT and iNKT could partly confound zero-insertion analyses, though diverse VJ usage argued against this for most clonotypes. The excess sharing between twins in beta out-of-frame sequences was weaker because fewer shared sequences reduced the signal-to-noise ratio.

Every donor in the study was a healthy Caucasian. The twin cohort comprised three pairs of female monozygotic twins, all aged roughly 18 to 30 years. RNA for TCR libraries was isolated from peripheral blood mononuclear cells. These sequences were also reported in another study, on yellow fever vaccine responses in identical twins. The second study, in turn, reports: According to the authors, in identical twins the way T cells responded to vaccination appeared partly convergent and partly personalized. In identical twins, the study followed T cell clones that responded to the vaccine with precision.

This TCR was sampled from a woman between 18 and 29 years old in good health. The sequence links TRBV20-1 to TRBJ2-5; no D segment can be confidently identified. Sequencing was done on a sample of PBMCs. The CDR3 region has the sequence CSAIWEPQETQYF. Here is the DNA: TGCAGTGCTATATGGGAACCCCAAGAGACCCAGTACTTC.